This is a list of T cell receptor beta chains from one sample in a study of blood T cell repertoires in COVID-19. Using immunoSEQ multiplex PCR, the repertoire was profiled, and TCRdb retains in-frame clones only, with some absent. The data show approximately 330,000 clones, around 90% seen once. Sequencing input: peripheral blood. These TCRs come from a man younger than 45 with COVID-19, enrolled during active disease. Each CDR3 is given with its conserved first and last residue. D genes are given only for firm matches. Only part of the rows carry a size: once, few, many, or a class if the clone is expanded.

j_gene | d_gene | v_gene | abundance | CDR3aa | CDR3nt
TRBJ1-6 | TRBD1 | TRBV3-1/TRBV3-2 | . | CASSPDRTGGFHNSPLHF | TGTGCCAGCAGCCCAGACCGGACAGGGGGCTTCCATAATTCACCCCTCCACTTT
TRBJ2-7 | TRBD1 | TRBV6-5 | few | CASSRPGTAYEQYF | TGTGCCAGCAGTCGCCCCGGGACAGCCTACGAGCAGTACTTC
TRBJ2-3 | TRBD2 | TRBV9 | . | CASSVRSGRIDTQYF | TGTGCCAGCAGCGTACGAAGCGGGAGAATAGATACGCAGTATTTT
TRBJ2-7 | TRBD1 | TRBV24-1 | . | CATSGTGGWEQYF | TGTGCCACCAGTGGGACAGGGGGCTGGGAGCAGTACTTC
TRBJ2-5 | . | TRBV11-3 | . | CASSPRGETQYF | TGTGCCAGCAGCCCACGGGGAGAGACCCAGTACTTC
TRBJ2-7 | . | TRBV19 | . | CASSFSTSEQYF | TGTGCCAGTAGTTTCTCGACTTCCGAGCAGTACTTC
TRBJ1-1 | TRBD1 | TRBV6-4 | . | CASSAKPRTGVGDTEAFF | TGTGCCAGCAGTGCCAAACCCCGGACAGGGGTTGGGGACACTGAAGCTTTCTTT
TRBJ2-4 | . | TRBV2 | . | CASSESRGRAKNIQYF | TGTGCCAGCAGTGAAAGCAGGGGCCGAGCCAAAAACATTCAGTACTTC
TRBJ2-3 | . | TRBV10-2 | . | CASSDLRRRGDTQYF | TGCGCCAGCAGTGACCTCCGGAGAAGGGGAGATACGCAGTATTTT
TRBJ2-2 | . | TRBV24-1 | . | CATSDWTPNTGELFF | TGTGCCACCAGTGACTGGACACCTAACACCGGGGAGCTGTTTTTT
TRBJ2-7 | TRBD1 | TRBV28 | . | CASSLIQGASGEQYF | TGTGCCAGCAGTTTAATACAGGGGGCGTCAGGCGAGCAGTACTTC
TRBJ2-1 | TRBD2 | TRBV7-9 | . | CASSSRLAGEQFF | TGTGCCAGCAGCTCCCGACTAGCCGGGGAGCAGTTCTTC
TRBJ1-1 | . | TRBV20-1 | . | CSASADTEAFF | TGCAGTGCTTCGGCGGACACTGAAGCTTTCTTT
TRBJ1-1 | . | TRBV11-2 | once | CASSPGGAAAPEAFF | TGTGCCAGCAGCCCAGGCGGGGCGGCAGCTCCTGAAGCTTTCTTT
TRBJ2-7 | TRBD2 | TRBV7-2 | . | CASSFPTSGAYEQYF | TGTGCCAGCAGCTTCCCGACTAGCGGGGCATACGAGCAGTACTTC
TRBJ1-2 | . | TRBV19 | . | CASSAQGASYGYTF | TGTGCCAGTAGTGCCCAGGGCGCCTCCTATGGCTACACCTTC
TRBJ1-1 | . | TRBV30 | . | CAWRRESNTEAFF | TGTGCCTGGAGGAGGGAATCGAACACTGAAGCTTTCTTT
TRBJ2-3 | . | TRBV19 | few | CASSLTGPVGLASTDTQYF | TGTGCCAGTAGCCTCACCGGTCCGGTTGGGTTAGCCAGCACAGATACGCAGTATTTT
TRBJ1-4 | . | TRBV3-1/TRBV3-2 | . | CASSQVFPGYFNEKLFF | TGTGCCAGCAGCCAAGTCTTCCCAGGGTATTTTAATGAAAAACTGTTTTTT
TRBJ1-4 | . | TRBV10-2 | . | CASRTGGANEKLFF | TGCGCCAGCAGGACGGGGGGGGCTAATGAAAAACTGTTTTTT
TRBJ1-3 | . | TRBV4-2 | . | CASSQSGNTIYF | TGTGCCAGCAGCCAATCAGGAAACACCATATATTTT
TRBJ2-3 | . | TRBV20-1 | . | CSALPRDTQYF | TGCAGTGCGTTACCTAGGGATACGCAGTATTTT
TRBJ1-2 | TRBD1 | TRBV27 | . | CASSLSRQGGQGFNYGYTF | TGTGCCAGCAGTTTAAGTCGACAGGGGGGCCAGGGTTTTAACTATGGCTACACCTTC
TRBJ1-1 | TRBD1 | TRBV6-2/TRBV6-3 | . | CASSQPRQGGPEAFF | TGTGCCAGCAGTCAACCGCGACAGGGGGGCCCTGAAGCTTTCTTT
TRBJ2-5 | TRBD1 | TRBV5-8 | . | CASSPYGTVQETQYF | TGTGCCAGCAGCCCCTATGGGACAGTCCAAGAGACCCAGTACTTC
TRBJ2-7 | TRBD1 | TRBV7-9 | . | CASSGQGWDEQYF | TGTGCCAGCAGCGGACAGGGGTGGGACGAGCAGTACTTC
TRBJ2-1 | . | TRBV3-1/TRBV3-2 | . | CASSQGRFGNEQFF | TGTGCCAGCAGCCAAGGGCGGTTTGGGAATGAGCAGTTCTTC
TRBJ2-7 | TRBD1 | TRBV7-2 | . | CASSFPGTGGNVQYF | TGTGCCAGCAGCTTCCCCGGGACAGGGGGCAATGTGCAGTACTTC
TRBJ1-1 | TRBD1 | TRBV7-9 | . | CASSMIILDRAAFF | TGTGCCAGCAGCATGATAATATTGGACAGGGCGGCTTTCTTT